One sample yielded the 23 T cell receptor beta chains listed below, sequenced in a study of T cells after yellow fever vaccination (dated by TCRdb to between 2018 and 2021). In light of the paper, this sample's treatment or condition label describes: live attenuated yellow fever vaccine strain. Libraries were constructed by 5' RACE. Reads for this sample came from an Illumina NovaSeq 6000. The public reads were reprocessed in TCRdb via fastp at Q25 and MiXCR, keeping in-frame beta chains. Rows are combined by CDR3 protein, so each entry shows the most common genes and DNA. For this sample the table gives about 220,000 distinct CDR3 sequences, of which about 3% were detected only once. The ten largest clones represent around 3% of the sample. Specimen: CD4+ T cells sorted from PBMCs, collected 10 days after the yellow fever booster vaccination. Source of these receptors: a man between 18 and 35 years old who received the YFV17D yellow fever vaccine.

This clonotype was recorded at least ten times. The rearrangement links TRBV30 to TRBJ1-3; TRBD1 might be the D (6 bases). The CDR3 covers 15 residues. The V gene's germline CDR1 is GTSNPN and CDR2 SVGIG (reference sequence). V lost 2 bases and J lost 0, with 11 bases in between. CDR3 nucleotide sequence: TGTGCCTGGAGTAGGGGGGCCATCTCTGGAAACACCATATATTTT. As protein: CAWSRGAISGNTIYF.

This clonotype showed up many times. The chain combines TRBV2 with TRBJ2-3; D tentatively reads TRBD1 or TRBD2 (5 bases each). There are 16 residues in the CDR3. Trimming left V 6 bases short and J 0 bases short, with 16 bases between. Germline CDR1 SNHLY, CDR2 FYNNEI. CDR3 in DNA: TGTGCCAGCAGGGCCCCGGGGCGGACTAGCACAGATACGCAGTATTTT. Protein product: CASRAPGRTSTDTQYF. The full variable domain, completed using reference TRBV2 and TRBJ2-3, is EPEVTQTPSHQVTQMGQEVILRCVPISNHLYFYWYRQILGQKVEFLVSFYNNEISEKSEIFDDQFSVERPDGSNFTLKIRSTKLEDSAMYFCASRAPGRTSTDTQYFGPGTRLTVL.

V usage is TRBV4-2 and J usage is TRBJ2-1, with TRBD2 as a possible D gene (5 bases). The V end was cut by 1 base, the J end by 0 bases, with 13 bases between. Germline V CDR1 and CDR2: LGHNA, YNFKEQ. The CDR3 extends over 17 amino acids. CDR3 sequence reads: CASSQGSGDHSYNEQFF. The DNA of the CDR3 is TGTGCCAGCAGCCAAGGATCCGGGGATCACTCCTACAATGAGCAGTTCTTC.

This clonotype appeared many times. The V and J genes are TRBV29-1 and TRBJ2-1; 10 bases agree with TRBD2. J gave up 8 bases and V 6 bases, and 10 bases lay outside the gene matches. From germline, CDR1 is SQVTM and CDR2 ANQGSEA. The CDR3 runs to 14 residues. CDR3 bases: TGCAGCGTCCAGAGGCTAGCGGGGGTGGATGAGCAGTTCTTC. This translates into CSVQRLAGVDEQFF.

At least ten counts were recorded for this clonotype. The V gene is TRBV6-1, the J gene TRBJ2-2; tentatively, D is TRBD2 (6 bases). The CDR3 is made up of 14 amino acids. V was pared by 6 bases and J by 0 bases, with 8 bases between. Germline loops: CDR1 MNHNS, CDR2 SASEGT. Written as DNA, the CDR3 is TGTGCCAGCAGGTCTAGCGCGAACACCGGGGAGCTGTTTTTT. Translated: CASRSSANTGELFF.

This clonotype was seen a handful of times. V gene TRBV7-3 combines with J gene TRBJ2-1; 10 bases are a match to TRBD2. The CDR3 runs 16 residues. After removal of 5 bases from V and 8 bases from J, the junction contained 12 bases not matched to a gene. The germline CDR1 and CDR2 sequences are SGHTA and FQGTGA. CDR3 DNA: TGTGCCAGCAGCCCTGGGAGCGGGGGGGCTTGGGATGAGCAGTTCTTC. As protein: CASSPGSGGAWDEQFF. The full variable domain, in which reference TRBV7-3 and TRBJ2-1 provide the parts outside the CDR3, is GAGVSQTPSNKVTEKGKYVELRCDPISGHTALYWYRQSLGQGPEFLIYFQGTGAADDSGLPNDRFFAVRPEGSVSTLKIQRTERGDSAVYLCASSPGSGGAWDEQFFGPGTRLTVL.

The chain uses TRBV25-1 and TRBJ2-5, with D uncertain. The germline V and J ends were trimmed by 6 bases and 2 bases, with 10 bases remaining between them. CDR1 is MGHDK and CDR2 is SYGVNS in the germline V gene. This CDR3 is 13 amino acids long. The CDR3 DNA reads TGTGCCAGCAGAGGTCAGACGCAAGAGACCCAGTACTTC. It codes for CASRGQTQETQYF.

This clonotype has ten or more counts. The chain recombines TRBV6-1 with TRBJ1-2, with TRBD1 matching over 7 bases. CDR1 and CDR2 (germline): MNHNS, SASEGT. The CDR3 totals 13 residues. J lost 4 bases, V lost 6 bases, and 5 bases had no gene match. CDR3 nucleotides: TGTGCCAGCAGAGCAGGACAGGTCTATGGCTACACCTTC. The encoded protein is CASRAGQVYGYTF.

The table lists this clonotype with many counts. This chain uses TRBV12-3 or TRBV12-4 with TRBJ2-5; the D is unclear. Trimming pared 6 bases from V and 0 bases from J, leaving 11 bases between. The CDR3 contains 14 residues. CDR3 amino acids: CASSAGPHQETQYF. CDR3 sequence (DNA): TGTGCCAGCAGCGCAGGACCTCACCAAGAGACCCAGTACTTC.

The chain employs TRBV20-1 and TRBJ2-1, with D possibly being TRBD2 (7 bases). The V gene's germline CDR1 is DFQATT and CDR2 SNEGSKA (reference sequence). The CDR3 consists of 16 residues. V lost 2 bases and J lost 2, with 16 bases in between. The CDR3 is CSARFLEGGAYNEQFF. Written as DNA, the CDR3 is TGCAGTGCTAGATTTCTGGAGGGGGGGGCCTACAATGAGCAGTTCTTC.

V is TRBV4-1 and J is TRBJ2-1; D assignment may be TRBD1 or TRBD2 (5 bases each). This CDR3 has 16 amino acids. V shed 4 bases and J shed 0 bases, with 13 bases lying between them. Germline V gives CDR1 MGHRA, CDR2 YSYEKL. The CDR3 spells CASSRDLRSSYNEQFF. The CDR3 DNA reads TGCGCCAGCAGCCGGGACCTCCGGAGCTCCTACAATGAGCAGTTCTTC.

The genes are TRBV7-2 and TRBJ2-7, with TRBD1 identical over 9 bases. Germline-derived CDR1 and CDR2 are SGHTA and FQGNSA. J was trimmed by 2 bases and V by 5 bases; bases with no gene match: 7. The CDR3 covers 15 residues. CDR3 nucleotide sequence: TGTGCCAGCAGCCCAAACCGGGACAGGGCCTACGAGCAGTACGTC. Amino acid sequence: CASSPNRDRAYEQYV.

This clonotype was counted ten times or more. The rearrangement uses TRBV4-3 and TRBJ2-5, with 9 bases identical to TRBD1. In germline, CDR1 is LGHNA, CDR2 YSLEER. The CDR3 extends over 13 amino acids. The ends lost 4 bases at V and 5 bases at J; junction bases unmatched: 2. The CDR3 bases are TGCGCCAGCAGCCGGGACAGGGTGGAGACCCAGTACTTC. Its translation is CASSRDRVETQYF.

This clonotype appeared a few times. The junction and the germline gene differ at one end; a read error may be behind it. This chain links TRBV7-2 with TRBJ1-5; D remains unclear. CDR1 is SGHTA and CDR2 is FQGNSA in the germline V gene. There are 13 residues in the CDR3. Written as DNA, the CDR3 is TGTGCCATCAGCTACCGCGGAGATCAGCCCCAGCATTTT. Residues: CAISYRGDQPQHF.

This clonotype has more than one count but fewer than ten. The rearrangement links TRBV30 to TRBJ1-2; D ambiguous. Trimming pared 0 bases from V and 12 bases from J, leaving 11 bases between. This CDR3 spans 11 amino acids. Per germline, CDR1 GTSNPN and CDR2 SVGIG (reference sequence). Here the CDR3 DNA reads TGTGCCTGGAGTGTTGCTCGGGCGCACACCTTC. This encodes CAWSVARAHTF.

This clonotype was seen repeatedly, ten times or more. The chain joins TRBV5-1 to TRBJ2-5, with TRBD1 matching over 8 bases. This CDR3 region has 16 residues. Germline trimming cut 4 bases from V and 5 bases from J; bases unmatched to any gene: 13. CDR1 SGHRS and CDR2 YFSETQ come from the germline V gene. CDR3 residues: CASSGIRDRRRETQYF. The CDR3 DNA follows: TGCGCCAGCAGCGGTATAAGGGACAGGCGGCGGGAGACCCAGTACTTC.

This clonotype was counted at least ten times. This chain joins TRBV5-4 and TRBJ2-2; D is undetermined. Germline V lookup: CDR1 SGHNT, CDR2 YYREEE (reference sequence). The length of the CDR3 is 15 residues. V was cut by 3 bases and J by 4 bases, with 13 bases left in between. Written as DNA, the CDR3 is TGTGCCAGCAGCTCCGAAGTGGCCGTCACCGGGGAGCTGTTTTTT. This codes for CASSSEVAVTGELFF.

This clonotype has just a few counts. This chain joins TRBV20-1 and TRBJ1-2; D not certain. V lost 1 base and J 0 bases, leaving 9 bases between the germline ends. CDR3 length equals 14 residues. Germline loops: CDR1 DFQATT, CDR2 SNEGSKA (reference sequence). DNA of the CDR3: TGCAGTGCTAGAGTAACGGAGACTAACTATGGCTACACCTTC. It codes for CSARVTETNYGYTF.

The chain carries TRBV24-1 and TRBJ1-1; D perhaps matches TRBD1 (6 bases). The germline CDR1 and CDR2 sequences are KGHDR and SFDVKD. V lost 3 bases to trimming and J lost 6 bases, with 10 bases between them. CDR3 length equals 13 residues. CDR3 nucleotide sequence: TGTGCCACCAGTGATAGCTACAGGGCTGAAGCTTTCTTT. Its translation is CATSDSYRAEAFF.

The rearrangement uses TRBV20-1 and TRBJ2-5; D possibly corresponds to TRBD2 (5 bases). The V gene lost 6 bases and the J gene lost 5 bases, with 13 bases spanning the gap. The germline gives CDR1 DFQATT, CDR2 SNEGSKA (reference sequence). The CDR3 length is 12 residues. This chain's CDR3 is CSARLLAETQYF. The CDR3 DNA reads as TGCAGTGCCCGCCTGCTAGCCGAGACCCAGTACTTC.

This clonotype has at least ten counts. The chain carries TRBV7-9 and TRBJ1-4, with a weak D call TRBD1 (6 bases). Per the germline V gene, CDR1 is SEHNR and CDR2 is FQNEAQ (reference sequence). This CDR3 region has 15 residues. Trimming took 5 bases from V and 6 from J, leaving 16 bases between them. As DNA, the CDR3 is TGTGCCAGCAGCCCACGGCAGGGGAGTTATGAAAAACTGTTTTTT. Protein product: CASSPRQGSYEKLFF.

CDR3 amino acids: CSAWGRPGANVLTF. The CDR3 DNA is TGCAGTGCTTGGGGTAGGCCTGGGGCCAACGTCCTGACTTTC. The chain links TRBV20-1 to TRBJ2-6; no reliable D call. V lost 5 bases and J lost 2, with 10 bases in between. This CDR3 region has 14 residues. The germline CDR1 and CDR2 sequences are DFQATT and SNEGSKA (reference sequence).

This clonotype showed up many times. The gene calls are TRBV12-3 or TRBV12-4 and TRBJ1-3; D is ambiguous. The CDR3 spans 15 residues. V lost 1 base and J lost 3, with 10 bases in between. In DNA form, the CDR3 reads TGTGCCAGCAGTTTAGGCGGGGAAGTTGGAAACACCATATATTTT. Its translation: CASSLGGEVGNTIYF.